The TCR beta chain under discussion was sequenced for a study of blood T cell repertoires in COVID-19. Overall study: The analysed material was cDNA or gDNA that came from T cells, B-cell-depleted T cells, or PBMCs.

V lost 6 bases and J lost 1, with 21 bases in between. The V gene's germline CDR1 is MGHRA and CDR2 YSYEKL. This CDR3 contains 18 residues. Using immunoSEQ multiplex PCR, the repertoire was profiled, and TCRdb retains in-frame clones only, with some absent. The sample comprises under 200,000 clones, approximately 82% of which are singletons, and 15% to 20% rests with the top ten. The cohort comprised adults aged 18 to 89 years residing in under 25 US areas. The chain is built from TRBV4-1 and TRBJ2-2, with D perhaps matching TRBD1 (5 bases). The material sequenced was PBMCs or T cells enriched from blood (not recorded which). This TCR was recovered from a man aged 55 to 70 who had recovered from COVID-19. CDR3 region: CASRLMTASLLNTGELFF. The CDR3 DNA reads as TGCGCCAGCAGACTGATGACAGCCTCACTCCTGAACACCGGGGAGCTGTTTTTT.